This T cell receptor beta chain was documented in a study of spatial heterogeneity in lung cancer. Study details: Donation came from some 73 patients with untreated early-stage non-small cell lung cancer.

Concerning this clonotype itself: Its antigen is unknown.

CDR1 SGHDT and CDR2 YYEEEE come from the germline V gene. Trimming took 0 bases from V and 0 from J; bases not matched to a gene: 12. The CDR3 extends over 19 amino acids. Every individual TCR cDNA molecule carried its own unique molecular identifier, which allowed correction of PCR and sequencing errors. TCRdb analysed the 5' RACE reads with MiXCR anew, one entry per CDR3 protein. The top ten clones hold about a fifth of a sample with approximately 100,000 distinct CDR3 sequences, around 19% of them seen once. General study points: Blood contained ubiquitous expanded tumor TCRs more at resection than at follow-up.

Indicated time point: blood at routine non-recurrence follow-up after resection. No cell sorting; template was whole RNA from tumor, lung tissue or PBMC. The sequencing used PBMCs, collected at follow-up. The chain joins TRBV5-6 to TRBJ2-1; 7 nucleotides line up with TRBD1. The receptor was derived from a male donor with early-stage non-small cell lung cancer. This CDR3 is CASSLVQGVLTSSYNEQFF. CDR3 DNA sequence: TGTGCCAGCAGCTTGGTGCAGGGGGTCCTTACAAGCTCCTACAATGAGCAGTTCTTC.